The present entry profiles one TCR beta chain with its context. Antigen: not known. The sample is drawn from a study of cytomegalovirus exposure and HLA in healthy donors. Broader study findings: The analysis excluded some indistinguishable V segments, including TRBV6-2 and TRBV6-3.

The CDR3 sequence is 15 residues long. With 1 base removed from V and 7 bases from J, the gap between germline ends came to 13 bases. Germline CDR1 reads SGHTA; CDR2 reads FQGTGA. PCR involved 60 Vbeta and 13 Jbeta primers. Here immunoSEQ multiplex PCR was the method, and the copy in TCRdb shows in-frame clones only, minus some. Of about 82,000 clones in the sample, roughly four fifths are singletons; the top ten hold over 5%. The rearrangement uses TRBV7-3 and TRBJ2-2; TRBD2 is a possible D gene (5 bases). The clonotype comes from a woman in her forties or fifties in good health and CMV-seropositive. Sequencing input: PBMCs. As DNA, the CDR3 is TGTGCCAGCAGCTTAATACCGAGGGATGGCGGGGAGCTGTTTTTT. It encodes CASSLIPRDGGELFF.